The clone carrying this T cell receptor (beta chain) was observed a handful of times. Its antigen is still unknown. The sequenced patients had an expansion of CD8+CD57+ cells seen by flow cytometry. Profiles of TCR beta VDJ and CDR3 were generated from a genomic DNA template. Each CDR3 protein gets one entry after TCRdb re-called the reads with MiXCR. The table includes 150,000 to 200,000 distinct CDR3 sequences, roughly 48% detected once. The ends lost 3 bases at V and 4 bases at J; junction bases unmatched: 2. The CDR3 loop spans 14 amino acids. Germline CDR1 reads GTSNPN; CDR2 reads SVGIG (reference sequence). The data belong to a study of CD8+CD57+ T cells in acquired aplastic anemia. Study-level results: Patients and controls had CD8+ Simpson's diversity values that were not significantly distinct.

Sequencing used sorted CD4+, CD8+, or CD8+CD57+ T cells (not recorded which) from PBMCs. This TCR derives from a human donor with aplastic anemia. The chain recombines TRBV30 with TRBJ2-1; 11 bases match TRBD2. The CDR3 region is CAWRTSGVYNEQFF. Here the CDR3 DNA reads TGTGCCTGGAGGACTAGCGGGGTATACAATGAGCAGTTCTTC.